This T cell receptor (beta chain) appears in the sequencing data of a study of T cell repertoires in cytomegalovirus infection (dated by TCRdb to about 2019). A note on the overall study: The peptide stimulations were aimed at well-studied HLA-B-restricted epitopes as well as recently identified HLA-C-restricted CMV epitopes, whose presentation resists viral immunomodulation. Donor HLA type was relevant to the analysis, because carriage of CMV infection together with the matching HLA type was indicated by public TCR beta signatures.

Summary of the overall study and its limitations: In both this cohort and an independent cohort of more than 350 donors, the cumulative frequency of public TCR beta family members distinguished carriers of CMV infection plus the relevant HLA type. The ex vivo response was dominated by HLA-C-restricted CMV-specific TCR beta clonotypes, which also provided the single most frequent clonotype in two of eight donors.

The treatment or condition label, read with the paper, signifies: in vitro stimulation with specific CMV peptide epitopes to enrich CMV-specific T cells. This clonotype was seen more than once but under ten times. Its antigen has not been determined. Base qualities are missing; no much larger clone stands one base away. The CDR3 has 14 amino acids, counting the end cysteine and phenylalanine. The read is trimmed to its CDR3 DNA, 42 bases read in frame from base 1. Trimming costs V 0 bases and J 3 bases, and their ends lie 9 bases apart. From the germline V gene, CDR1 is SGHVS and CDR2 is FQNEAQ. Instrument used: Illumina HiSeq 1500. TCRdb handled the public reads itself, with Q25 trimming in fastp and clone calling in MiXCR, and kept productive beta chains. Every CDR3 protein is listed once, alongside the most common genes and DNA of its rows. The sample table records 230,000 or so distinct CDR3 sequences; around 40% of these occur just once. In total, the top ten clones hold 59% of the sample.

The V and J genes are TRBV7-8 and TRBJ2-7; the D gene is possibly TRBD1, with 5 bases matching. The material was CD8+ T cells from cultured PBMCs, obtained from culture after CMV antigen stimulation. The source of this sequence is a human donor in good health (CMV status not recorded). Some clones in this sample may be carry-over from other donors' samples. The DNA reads TGTGCCAGCAGCTTAGCGGGGCAGGTCTACGAGCAGTACTTC. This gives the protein CASSLAGQVYEQYF.